Listed here are 21 T cell receptor beta chains from one sample, sequenced in a study of blood T cell repertoires in COVID-19. The method was immunoSEQ multiplex PCR; TCRdb's version includes in-frame clones alone and lacks a portion of them. The sample contains 200,000 to 250,000 clones, about 84% of which appear only once. The specimen sequenced was peripheral blood. These receptor sequences come from a woman of 80 years or more with COVID-19, enrolled during active disease.

The V call is TRBV28, the J call TRBJ1-5; 9 bases fit TRBD1. Trimming removed 6 bases from V and 2 bases from J; junction bases left unmatched: 5. Germline CDR1 MDHEN, CDR2 SYDVKM. CDR3 size: 15 residues. Written as DNA, the CDR3 is TGTGCCAGCAGCCGGACAGGGGACGGCAATCAGCCCCAGCATTTT. Translated: CASSRTGDGNQPQHF.

The chain is built from TRBV3-1 (or the pseudogene TRBV3-2) and TRBJ2-7, with 10 positions matching TRBD1. J lost 2 bases, V lost 5 bases, and 3 bases had no gene match. The CDR3 sequence is 14 residues long. The V gene's germline CDR1 is LGHDT and CDR2 YNNKEL (reference sequence). In DNA form, the CDR3 reads TGTGCCAGCAGCGGAGGACAGGGGGCCTACGAGCAGTACTTC. Amino acids: CASSGGQGAYEQYF.

The gene calls are TRBV9 and TRBJ2-1; TRBD2 might be the D (7 bases). CDR1 SGDLS and CDR2 YYNGEE come from the germline V gene. V was shortened by 3 bases and J by 4 bases, with 17 bases between the two germline ends. The CDR3 spans 16 residues. This CDR3 reads CASSGAFGRGYNEQFF. The CDR3 DNA reads as TGTGCCAGCAGCGGGGCCTTTGGGAGGGGGTACAATGAGCAGTTCTTC. Variable domain in full (rest from reference TRBV9 and TRBJ2-1): DSGVTQTPKHLITATGQRVTLRCSPRSGDLSVYWYQQSLDQGLQFLIQYYNGEERAKGNILERFSAQQFPDLHSELNLSSLELGDSALYFCASSGAFGRGYNEQFFGPGTRLTVL.

The chain couples TRBV19 to TRBJ1-4, with a possible D match to TRBD1 (5 bases). Trimming removed 4 bases at V and 7 bases at J, with 19 bases between. The length of the CDR3 is 16 residues. Germline CDR1 reads LNHDA; CDR2 reads SQIVND (reference sequence). CDR3 bases: TGTGCCAGTAGTACAGGCCGGACCGGCGGGGGTGAAAAACTGTTTTTT. It encodes CASSTGRTGGGEKLFF.

The chain joins TRBV3-1 (or the pseudogene TRBV3-2) to TRBJ1-2; tentative D call: TRBD1 (5 bases). This CDR3 contains 13 residues. Trimming took 3 bases from V and 5 from J, leaving 10 bases between them. CDR1 is LGHDT and CDR2 is YNNKEL in the germline V gene (reference sequence). The CDR3 DNA follows: TGTGCCAGCAGCCACTCAGGGCTATATGGCTACACCTTC. This codes for CASSHSGLYGYTF.

The rearrangement joins TRBV11-2 to TRBJ2-7; perhaps TRBD1 as D (5 bases). The germline V gene has CDR1 SGHAT and CDR2 FQNNGV. This CDR3 comprises 14 residues. Trimming cost V 3 bases and J 5 bases, with 14 bases left between them. This chain's CDR3 is CASSFAGLGHEQYF. In nucleotides, the CDR3 is TGTGCCAGCAGCTTCGCAGGGCTTGGTCACGAGCAGTACTTC.

The chain couples TRBV9 to TRBJ2-7; no clear D gene. Looked up from germline, CDR1 is SGDLS and CDR2 is YYNGEE. Trimming left V 0 bases short and J 0 bases short, with 13 bases between. The CDR3 runs to 16 residues. The CDR3 DNA follows: TGTGCCAGCAGCGTAGGCTTGGGCTTTAGCTCCTACGAGCAGTACTTC. Translation: CASSVGLGFSSYEQYF.

This clone has a single count. The chain uses TRBV18 and TRBJ1-1; D gene ambiguous. This CDR3 has 13 amino acids. Trimming took 5 bases from V and 3 from J, leaving 10 bases between them. Germline assignment: CDR1 KGHSH and CDR2 LQKENI. The CDR3 reads CASSSVGDTEAFF. CDR3 coding DNA: TGTGCCAGCTCATCAGTAGGAGACACTGAAGCTTTCTTT.

The chain joins TRBV5-4 to TRBJ2-2; tentative D call: TRBD1 (6 bases). CDR1 is SGHNT, CDR2 YYREEE, per germline (reference sequence). This CDR3 spans 15 amino acids. V gave up 7 bases and J gave up 0 bases, with 13 bases separating them. The CDR3 DNA reads as TGTGCCAGCTCCCGAGGGGGTTCGAACACCGGGGAGCTGTTTTTT. It codes for CASSRGGSNTGELFF.

This sequence joins TRBV19 and TRBJ1-5; D might be TRBD1 (5 bases). The CDR3 spans 13 residues. V lost 3 bases and J lost 7, with 10 bases in between. Per germline, CDR1 LNHDA and CDR2 SQIVND (reference sequence). The CDR3 DNA is TGTGCCAGTAGTATGGACACCCAACAGCCCCAGCATTTT. Protein: CASSMDTQQPQHF. The variable domain in full, completed from reference TRBV19 and TRBJ1-5, reads DGGITQSPKYLFRKEGQNVTLSCEQNLNHDAMYWYRQDPGQGLRLIYYSQIVNDFQKGDIAEGYSVSREKKESFPLTVTSAQKNPTAFYLCASSMDTQQPQHFGDGTRLSIL.

This rearrangement joins TRBV2 to TRBJ1-2; TRBD1 matches at 7 bases. This CDR3 is 14 amino acids long. Looked up from germline, CDR1 is SNHLY and CDR2 is FYNNEI. With V trimmed by 6 bases and J by 4 bases, 8 bases remained unmatched. The CDR3 loop is CASRDGTVSYGYTF. CDR3 DNA sequence: TGTGCCAGCAGGGATGGGACAGTTAGCTATGGCTACACCTTC.

The chain couples TRBV3-1 (or the pseudogene TRBV3-2) to TRBJ2-1, with D tentatively TRBD2 (7 bases). Trimming took 4 bases from V and 9 from J, leaving 22 bases between them. Germline CDR1 and CDR2: LGHDT and YNNKEL (reference sequence). This CDR3 region has 16 residues. The CDR3 DNA is TGTGCCAGCAGCCCAGAGTACTTGGCGGGGGCCATTGAGCAGTTCTTC. It encodes CASSPEYLAGAIEQFF.

This clone was seen repeatedly, ten times or more. The chain combines TRBV2 with TRBJ2-5, with 7 bases identical to TRBD2. This CDR3 spans 12 amino acids. Germline CDR1 SNHLY, CDR2 FYNNEI. J lost 7 bases, V lost 4 bases, and 3 bases had no gene match. CDR3 DNA: TGTGCCAGCAGTGGACTAGCCGGGACCCAGTACTTC. It specifies CASSGLAGTQYF. Variable domain in full (rest from reference TRBV2 and TRBJ2-5): EPEVTQTPSHQVTQMGQEVILRCVPISNHLYFYWYRQILGQKVEFLVSFYNNEISEKSEIFDDQFSVERPDGSNFTLKIRSTKLEDSAMYFCASSGLAGTQYFGPGTRLLVL.

The gene calls are TRBV7-2 and TRBJ2-1, with a possible D match to TRBD1 (7 bases). The V gene's germline CDR1 is SGHTA and CDR2 FQGNSA. The CDR3 has 18 residues. The V end lost 0 bases, the J end lost 7 bases, and 22 bases lay between the germline ends. CDR3 region: CASSLAKGVWDSGNEQFF. Written as DNA, the CDR3 is TGTGCCAGCAGCTTAGCGAAGGGGGTTTGGGACAGCGGGAATGAGCAGTTCTTC.

This clone occurred once. This chain connects TRBV9 to TRBJ1-2; no reliable D call. This CDR3 comprises 16 residues. Germline V gene data show CDR1 as SGDLS and CDR2 as YYNGEE. V lost 4 bases and J 1 base, leaving 17 bases between the germline ends. The CDR3 loop reads CASSLTPEGSNYGYTF. Here the CDR3 DNA reads TGTGCCAGCAGCCTCACCCCCGAGGGCAGTAACTATGGCTACACCTTC.

V gene TRBV15 combines with J gene TRBJ2-7; D unresolved. There are 11 residues in the CDR3. V lost 5 bases and J 6 bases, leaving 8 bases between the germline ends. Germline CDR1 and CDR2: LNHNV and YYDKDF (reference sequence). CDR3 protein: CATSQEVEQYF. Here the CDR3 DNA reads TGTGCCACCAGCCAAGAGGTCGAGCAGTACTTC.

The rearrangement joins TRBV4-1 to TRBJ2-3, with D tentatively TRBD2 (5 bases). From germline, CDR1 is MGHRA and CDR2 YSYEKL. The V and J ends lost 4 bases and 2 bases respectively, with 22 bases between them. This CDR3 is built from 18 residues. This chain's CDR3 is CASSLLETSTLNTDTQYF. In DNA form, the CDR3 reads TGCGCCAGCAGCCTACTAGAAACCTCCACCCTAAACACAGATACGCAGTATTTT.

The chain recombines TRBV3-1 (or the pseudogene TRBV3-2) with TRBJ1-4, with a weak D call TRBD1 (6 bases). CDR1 and CDR2 from the germline V gene are LGHDT and YNNKEL (reference sequence). The CDR3 spans 13 residues. Trimming removed 6 bases at V and 5 bases at J, with 10 bases between. CDR3 residues: CASRRGKNEKLFF. CDR3 nucleotide sequence: TGTGCCAGCAGAAGGGGGAAGAATGAAAAACTGTTTTTT.

The chain combines TRBV2 with TRBJ1-5; 7 bases fit TRBD1. Germline V gene data show CDR1 as SNHLY and CDR2 as FYNNEI. Losses at the gene ends were 2 bases for V and 7 bases for J; bases not matched to a gene: 11. The CDR3 runs to 16 residues. The CDR3 nucleotides are TGTGCCAGCAGTGAATTTGGCAGGGGGAGAGGACAGCCCCAGCATTTT. This codes for CASSEFGRGRGQPQHF.

V gene TRBV18 combines with J gene TRBJ2-5, with TRBD1 as a possible D gene (6 bases). The CDR3 length is 14 residues. Germline loops: CDR1 KGHSH, CDR2 LQKENI. Trimming cost V 3 bases and J 3 bases, with 11 bases left between them. This chain's CDR3 is CASSPMGAKETQYF. The CDR3 region has the DNA TGTGCCAGCTCACCGATGGGGGCAAAAGAGACCCAGTACTTC. The variable domain in full, with the rest retrieved from reference TRBV18 and TRBJ2-5, is NAGVMQNPRHLVRRRGQEARLRCSPMKGHSHVYWYRQLPEEGLKFMVYLQKENIIDESGMPKERFSAEFPKEGPSILRIQQVVRGDSAAYFCASSPMGAKETQYFGPGTRLLVL.

This clone was counted between two and nine times. This sequence joins TRBV7-8 and TRBJ1-2, with TRBD1 as a possible D gene (6 bases). V lost 5 bases, J lost 0 bases, and 16 bases lay in between. Germline CDR1 SGHVS, CDR2 FQNEAQ. The CDR3 runs 16 residues. Here the CDR3 DNA reads TGTGCCAGCAGCCCGATGCAGGGGCAAACTAACTATGGCTACACCTTC. As protein: CASSPMQGQTNYGYTF. The full variable domain, completed using reference TRBV7-8 and TRBJ1-2, is GAGVSQSPRYKVAKRGQDVALRCDPISGHVSLFWYQQALGQGPEFLTYFQNEAQLDKSGLPSDRFFAERPEGSVSTLKIQRTQQEDSAVYLCASSPMQGQTNYGYTFGSGTRLTVV.